Listed here are 12 T cell receptor beta chains from one sample, sequenced in a study of blood T cell repertoires in COVID-19. Method: immunoSEQ multiplex PCR; TCRdb's copy keeps in-frame clones and lacks some. The repertoire holds some 220,000 clones, with approximately 80% as singletons. The specimen sequenced was peripheral blood. These receptors were obtained from a woman older than 75 with active or convalescent COVID-19.

The chain has TRBV6-2 or TRBV6-3 and TRBJ1-5, with 7 bases fitting TRBD1. V was clipped by 5 bases and J by 4 bases; unmatched bases: 14. Germline-derived CDR1 and CDR2 are MNHEY and SVGEGT. This CDR3 is 17 amino acids long. The CDR3: CASSDTGDHSWNQPQHF. The CDR3 bases are TGTGCCAGCAGTGATACAGGGGACCATAGCTGGAATCAGCCCCAGCATTTT.

This clone was seen only once. The chain combines TRBV24-1 with TRBJ1-1; D not resolved. The CDR3 is 14 amino acids. The germline V and J ends were trimmed by 4 bases and 4 bases, with 12 bases remaining between them. Germline CDR1 reads KGHDR; CDR2 reads SFDVKD. The CDR3 coding sequence is TGTGCCACCAGTGACACACAATTTTCCACTGAAGCTTTCTTT. This sequence encodes CATSDTQFSTEAFF.

The genes are TRBV30 and TRBJ1-2; D unclear. Deletions cut 4 bases from V and 8 bases from J, with 11 bases between. This CDR3 spans 11 amino acids. Germline assignment: CDR1 GTSNPN and CDR2 SVGIG (reference sequence). Written as DNA, the CDR3 is TGTGCCTGGAAACCTAGGAGGGGCTACACCTTC. The encoded protein is CAWKPRRGYTF.

The rearrangement links TRBV18 to TRBJ1-5; D is unresolved. The CDR3 has 13 amino acids. Germline values: CDR1 KGHSH, CDR2 LQKENI. Trimming removed 1 base from V and 4 bases from J, with 5 bases in between. CDR3 in DNA: TGTGCCAGCTCACCACACGAGAATCAGCCCCAGCATTTT. It encodes CASSPHENQPQHF.

The chain carries TRBV6-5 and TRBJ2-7; the match to TRBD2 covers 9 bases. V was clipped by 6 bases and J by 7 bases; unmatched bases: 13. From germline, CDR1 is MNHEY and CDR2 SVGAGI. The CDR3 is made up of 15 amino acids. CDR3 region: CASSPLAGGSSEQYF. Written as DNA, the CDR3 is TGTGCCAGCAGCCCCCTCGCGGGAGGGTCTAGTGAGCAGTACTTC.

The rearrangement joins TRBV28 to TRBJ1-2; the match to TRBD1 covers 8 bases. The CDR3 has 13 amino acids. J was trimmed by 7 bases and V by 8 bases; bases with no gene match: 9. CDR1 and CDR2 from the germline V gene are MDHEN and SYDVKM. The CDR3 spells CASYQGALGGYTF. In DNA form, the CDR3 reads TGTGCCAGCTATCAGGGGGCGCTTGGTGGCTACACCTTC.

This rearrangement joins TRBV4-1 to TRBJ1-5; 7 bases line up with TRBD1. Germline CDR1 reads MGHRA; CDR2 reads YSYEKL. This CDR3 spans 17 amino acids. Trimming took 1 base from V and 0 from J; bases not matched to a gene: 6. CDR3 bases: TGCGCCAGCAGCCAAGGGACAGGCCGATCTAGCAATCAGCCCCAGCATTTT. Its protein is CASSQGTGRSSNQPQHF.

This chain uses TRBV29-1 with TRBJ2-3; D not resolved. CDR1 is SQVTM, CDR2 ANQGSEA, per germline. Deletions cut 4 bases from V and 4 bases from J, with 9 bases between. The CDR3 sequence is 12 residues long. The CDR3 DNA sequence: TGCAGCGTTGGTGCTAGTTCAGATACGCAGTATTTT. The encoded protein is CSVGASSDTQYF.

J is TRBJ2-6 and V is TRBV11-3, with 10 bases matching TRBD1. The CDR3 totals 18 residues. Germline V gives CDR1 SGHNT, CDR2 YENEEA. The V gene end was trimmed by 1 base and the J gene end by 0 bases; junction bases not matched to a gene: 3. The CDR3 coding sequence is TGTGCCAGCAGCTTAGGAAGGACAGGGGGCTCTGGGGCCAACGTCCTGACTTTC. Translation: CASSLGRTGGSGANVLTF. Supplemented by reference TRBV11-3 and TRBJ2-6, the full variable domain reads EAGVVQSPRYKIIEKKQPVAFWCNPISGHNTLYWYLQNLGQGPELLIRYENEEAVDDSQLPKDRFSAERLKGVDSTLKIQPAELGDSAVYLCASSLGRTGGSGANVLTFGAGSRLTVL.

The V call is TRBV12-3 or TRBV12-4, the J call TRBJ2-7; the match to TRBD2 covers 8 bases. This CDR3 spans 12 amino acids. The ends lost 6 bases at V and 7 bases at J; junction bases unmatched: 5. CDR3 protein: CASSAGLGEQYF. CDR3 sequence (DNA): TGTGCCAGCAGCGCGGGACTAGGGGAGCAGTACTTC.

The V call is TRBV5-1, the J call TRBJ1-2, with 9 positions matching TRBD1. Germline assignment: CDR1 SGHRS and CDR2 YFSETQ. Losses at the gene ends were 1 base for V and 6 bases for J; bases not matched to a gene: 7. The CDR3 sequence is 15 residues long. CDR3 sequence: CASSLSPGQGDGYTF. CDR3 coding DNA: TGCGCCAGCAGCTTGTCTCCGGGACAGGGAGATGGCTACACCTTC.

The chain links TRBV5-1 to TRBJ2-5; TRBD1 agrees at 9 bases. V gave up 2 bases and J gave up 7 bases; unmatched junction bases: 9. CDR3 length: 15 residues. Germline CDR1 is SGHRS and CDR2 is YFSETQ. The CDR3 spells CASSFDRGDRGTQYF. The DNA of the CDR3 is TGCGCCAGCAGCTTCGACAGGGGGGATAGGGGGACCCAGTACTTC.